One and the same sample provided the 17 T cell receptor beta chains below, sequenced in a study of monozygotic twins with cystic fibrosis. Sequenced by immunoSEQ multiplex PCR; TCRdb stores in-frame clones only, minus some. The table includes tens of thousands of clones, about 93% detected once. The sequencing sample was made of blood. Receptors were obtained from a boy under 10 years old with cystic fibrosis.

The chain is built from TRBV2 and TRBJ2-2; tentative D call: TRBD2 (6 bases). Germline CDR1 SNHLY, CDR2 FYNNEI. There are 15 residues in the CDR3. Trimming removed 4 bases from V and 1 base from J, with 10 bases in between. DNA for the CDR3: TGTGCCAGCAGTGTGGGACTCAGGAACACCGGGGAGCTGTTTTTT. Its translation is CASSVGLRNTGELFF.

The rearrangement uses TRBV4-1 and TRBJ1-1; no clear D gene. Per germline, CDR1 MGHRA and CDR2 YSYEKL. V was cut by 1 base and J by 4 bases, with 13 bases left in between. CDR3 length: 15 residues. The CDR3 bases are TGCGCCAGCAGCCAAGTATTAAATGGTGTCACTGAAGCTTTCTTT. Amino acid sequence: CASSQVLNGVTEAFF.

The chain carries TRBV28 and TRBJ1-6, with D possibly being TRBD1 (6 bases). The length of the CDR3 is 13 residues. Trimming removed 6 bases from V and 13 bases from J, with 16 bases in between. Germline lookup yields CDR1 MDHEN and CDR2 SYDVKM. For the CDR3, the DNA is TGTGCCAGCAGCGCCGGGGGCGGTCCGCCCCTCCACTTT. This encodes CASSAGGGPPLHF.

This chain uses TRBV5-1 with TRBJ2-7; 8 bases map to TRBD1. V lost 4 bases and J lost 3; bases outside the gene matches: 9. The CDR3 covers 15 residues. Per germline, CDR1 SGHRS and CDR2 YFSETQ. The CDR3 protein is CASSPPTGVYYEQYF. The CDR3 bases are TGCGCCAGCAGCCCTCCGACAGGGGTCTACTACGAGCAGTACTTC.

V gene TRBV13 combines with J gene TRBJ2-3, with D possibly being TRBD2 (6 bases). From germline, CDR1 is PRHDT and CDR2 FYEKMQ (reference sequence). V was shortened by 6 bases and J by 4 bases, with 8 bases between the two germline ends. The CDR3 is 12 residues long. The CDR3 DNA reads as TGTGCCAGCAGTCCGGGGGCAGATACGCAGTATTTT. Its protein product is CASSPGADTQYF.

The rearrangement joins TRBV5-1 to TRBJ1-2; D remains ambiguous. CDR3 size: 11 residues. The V end was cut by 0 bases, the J end by 4 bases, with 1 base between. Germline V gene data show CDR1 as SGHRS and CDR2 as YFSETQ. CDR3 loop: CASSLGYGYTF. In nucleotides, the CDR3 is TGCGCCAGCAGCTTGGGCTATGGCTACACCTTC.

The chain uses TRBV7-2 and TRBJ1-2; TRBD1 aligns across 7 bases. The length of the CDR3 is 18 residues. Germline V gene lookup returns CDR1 SGHTA and CDR2 FQGNSA. Trimming at V came to 8 bases and at J to 5 bases, leaving 23 bases not matched to a gene. This chain's CDR3 is CASSNDREYPSFGYGYTF. The CDR3 DNA follows: TGTGCCAGCTCCAACGACAGGGAATACCCCTCTTTTGGGTATGGCTACACCTTC.

This clone was seen a few times. The chain couples TRBV12-5 to TRBJ2-5, with D tentatively TRBD1 or TRBD2 (5 bases each). Germline assignment: CDR1 LGHNT and CDR2 FRNRAP. V was clipped by 7 bases and J by 13 bases, with 25 bases between them. The CDR3 totals 14 residues. The CDR3 loop reads CASAADMFRGVRYF. The CDR3 DNA reads as TGTGCTAGTGCCGCCGATATGTTCCGAGGGGTGCGGTACTTC.

The rearrangement joins TRBV19 to TRBJ2-7; 12 nucleotides align to TRBD1. The CDR3 length is 15 residues. V lost 1 base, J lost 7 bases, and 5 bases stayed unmatched. Per germline, CDR1 LNHDA and CDR2 SQIVND (reference sequence). The CDR3 loop is CASSIGDRGREEQYF. The CDR3 region has the DNA TGTGCCAGTAGTATAGGGGACAGGGGGCGCGAAGAGCAGTACTTC. The entire variable domain, with the rest obtained from reference TRBV19 and TRBJ2-7, is as follows: DGGITQSPKYLFRKEGQNVTLSCEQNLNHDAMYWYRQDPGQGLRLIYYSQIVNDFQKGDIAEGYSVSREKKESFPLTVTSAQKNPTAFYLCASSIGDRGREEQYFGPGTRLTVT.

A remark on this clone: The DNA is left out, because the CDR3 cannot be placed on it with certainty; the CDR3 is given as TCRdb lists it. This chain joins TRBV4-1 and TRBJ1-2; the table names TRBD1, a call not compared with the DNA. Germline-derived CDR1 and CDR2 are MGHRA and YSYEKL. The CDR3 extends over 16 residues, inclusive of both ends. This CDR3 reads CASSQDSGQGANGYTF.

The chain links TRBV7-9 to TRBJ2-2, with D perhaps being TRBD1 or TRBD2 (5 bases each). In germline, CDR1 is SEHNR, CDR2 FQNEAQ (reference sequence). Trimming removed 1 base from V and 6 bases from J, with 15 bases in between. The CDR3 spans 16 residues. As DNA, the CDR3 is TGTGCCAGCAGCTTAGACCGGGGCTTTCTCCCCGGGGAGCTGTTTTTT. It codes for CASSLDRGFLPGELFF.

V and J are TRBV7-9 and TRBJ2-7, with D possibly TRBD1 on 6 matching bases. Trimming removed 6 bases from V and 0 bases from J, with 12 bases in between. The CDR3 sequence is 14 residues long. The germline V gene encodes CDR1 SEHNR and CDR2 FQNEAQ (reference sequence). CDR3 DNA: TGTGCCAGCAGGCCAACAGGGTCCTCCTACGAGCAGTACTTC. Translated, it gives CASRPTGSSYEQYF.

This clone was observed a single time. V and J are TRBV6-1 and TRBJ2-7; tentative D call: TRBD1 (5 bases). The CDR3 runs to 16 residues. The germline V gene has CDR1 MNHNS and CDR2 SASEGT. Trimming removed 4 bases from V and 0 bases from J, with 16 bases in between. The CDR3 spells CASSAAGIGSSYEQYF. The CDR3 DNA sequence: TGTGCCAGCAGTGCCGCAGGGATCGGTTCCTCCTACGAGCAGTACTTC.

This clone was seen just once. J is TRBJ1-1 and V is TRBV9, with 7 positions matching TRBD1. From germline, CDR1 is SGDLS and CDR2 YYNGEE. The CDR3 is made up of 17 amino acids. V lost 4 bases and J lost 8; bases outside the gene matches: 20. CDR3: CASSPTIKGTGVDEAFF. The CDR3 bases are TGTGCCAGCAGCCCAACAATTAAGGGCACAGGGGTTGACGAAGCTTTCTTT.

The gene calls are TRBV7-6 and TRBJ2-3; D possibly corresponds to TRBD1 (6 bases). CDR1 SGHVS and CDR2 FNYEAQ come from the germline V gene. V lost 5 bases and J 6 bases, leaving 12 bases between the germline ends. The CDR3 contains 13 residues. The CDR3 sequence: CASSATRGDTQYF. The CDR3 DNA is TGTGCCAGCAGCGCGACAAGGGGGGATACGCAGTATTTT.

The genes are TRBV6-5 and TRBJ1-3; D unresolved. This CDR3 spans 15 amino acids. Germline V CDR1 and CDR2: MNHEY, SVGAGI. Trimming pared 8 bases from V and 2 bases from J, leaving 16 bases between. CDR3 sequence: CASLSKAMAGNTIYF. The CDR3 DNA sequence: TGTGCCAGCTTGAGCAAGGCTATGGCTGGAAACACCATATATTTT.

The V gene is TRBV9, the J gene TRBJ1-1; unclear D gene. Germline CDR1 and CDR2: SGDLS and YYNGEE. The CDR3 is 14 amino acids. V lost 4 bases and J lost 5, with 15 bases in between. CDR3 amino acids: CASSSHRDLTEAFF. CDR3 in DNA: TGTGCCAGCAGCTCCCATAGAGATCTGACTGAAGCTTTCTTT. The full variable domain, its missing parts supplied by reference TRBV9 and TRBJ1-1, is DSGVTQTPKHLITATGQRVTLRCSPRSGDLSVYWYQQSLDQGLQFLIQYYNGEERAKGNILERFSAQQFPDLHSELNLSSLELGDSALYFCASSSHRDLTEAFFGQGTRLTVV.